The rows below give T cell receptor beta chains drawn from one sample of a study of T cells expressing NK-cell markers. TCRdb reprocessed the 5' RACE reads and keeps a single row for each CDR3 protein, giving no DNA. Here the sample table reports some 150,000 distinct CDR3 sequences. Sequencing was performed on blood T cells: a sorted CD56 or NKG2C T cell subset, CD4+ or CD8+ T cells, or bulk PBMC T cells (not recorded which). The receptor source for this set is a woman in her forties or fifties in good health. CDR3s include the opening cysteine and the closing phenylalanine or tryptophan. Fields, in order: V gene, J gene, CDR3 protein.

V: TRBV27
J: TRBJ2-2
CDR3: CASSNLAGGANTGELFF

V: TRBV29-1
J: TRBJ1-2
CDR3: CSVEAGELLFAGYTF

V: TRBV6-5
J: TRBJ2-3
CDR3: CASSRAGTQGTDTQYF

V: TRBV4-1
J: TRBJ2-3
CDR3: CASSPFARATDTQYF

V: TRBV28
J: TRBJ2-3
CDR3: CASSSGQGRDTQYF

V: TRBV7-8
J: TRBJ2-5
CDR3: CASSLRRLEETQYF

V: TRBV7-9
J: TRBJ2-5
CDR3: CASSGIAGDEETQYF

V: TRBV5-6
J: TRBJ1-2
CDR3: CASSPGRTDGYTF

V: TRBV12-3/TRBV12-4
J: TRBJ2-5
CDR3: CASSFQGQQETQYF

V: TRBV2
J: TRBJ2-2
CDR3: CASRSAEVGELFF

V: TRBV5-1
J: TRBJ2-7
CDR3: CASSGYRAEQYF

V: TRBV10-3
J: TRBJ1-1
CDR3: CAISEPGLVAEAFF

V: TRBV5-1
J: TRBJ1-2
CDR3: CASSLSDTTYGYTF

V: TRBV3-1
J: TRBJ1-5
CDR3: CASSHASGLPNQPQHF

V: TRBV4-1
J: TRBJ2-7
CDR3: CASSQAPGQSYEQYF

V: TRBV4-1
J: TRBJ2-1
CDR3: CASSPGGGRWNEQFF

V: TRBV27
J: TRBJ2-3
CDR3: CASSPYRDSTDTQYF

V: TRBV20-1
J: TRBJ2-3
CDR3: CSARGVPRDRGSYTQYF

V: TRBV5-1
J: TRBJ2-3
CDR3: CASSLLTPTQYF

V: TRBV18
J: TRBJ2-1
CDR3: CASSPPSTSVTYNEQFF

V: TRBV2
J: TRBJ2-1
CDR3: CASQLAGVNNEQFF

V: TRBV5-1
J: TRBJ2-2
CDR3: CASSLKEPRLDTGELFF

V: TRBV7-2
J: TRBJ2-1
CDR3: CASSSVTLYEQFF

V: TRBV5-1
J: TRBJ2-3
CDR3: CASSFRTSGASTDTQYF

V: TRBV4-1
J: TRBJ1-4
CDR3: CASSQAGTDRDWNEKLFF

V: TRBV29-1
J: TRBJ2-7
CDR3: CSVEGGGNQPYEQYF

V: TRBV13
J: TRBJ2-5
CDR3: CASSPGGAETQYF

V: TRBV6-5
J: TRBJ1-5
CDR3: CASSYSDLSQPQHF

V: TRBV29-1
J: TRBJ2-2
CDR3: CSVRPSWELFF

V: TRBV7-2
J: TRBJ2-2
CDR3: CASSLTGTGELFF

V: TRBV20-1
J: TRBJ2-7
CDR3: CSALLPGQGAYEQYF